The sequence of this T cell receptor (beta chain) was determined in a study of blood T cells in healthy people across ages. This clonotype occurred many times. Every sample had a minimum of 7 million PBMCs isolated. Sample-barcoded 5' priming and a J-beta primer mix drove a second PCR of 7 to 11 cycles. TCRdb fed the 5' RACE reads into MiXCR, producing one record per CDR3 protein. The sample lists roughly 1,700,000 distinct CDR3 sequences; roughly 27% were seen once. The V end lost 2 bases, the J end lost 1 base, and 12 bases lay between the germline ends. The germline CDR1 and CDR2 sequences are SGHTA and FQGNSA. The CDR3 has 15 residues.

Sequencing used blood. The clonotype comes from a woman in her twenties or thirties in good health. V is TRBV7-2 and J is TRBJ2-7, with D perhaps TRBD1 or TRBD2 (6 bases each). The CDR3 DNA follows: TGTGCCAGCAGCTTATGGGGGGCGGGATCCTACGAGCAGTACTTC. This encodes CASSLWGAGSYEQYF.